The 14 T cell receptor beta chains in this list originate from one sample, sequenced in a study of technical replicates of blood from a handful of donors. Here immunoSEQ multiplex PCR was the method, and the copy in TCRdb shows in-frame clones only, minus some. The table has more than 65,000 clones, 96% seen once; the top ten hold about 0.3%. Sequencing used T cells isolated from PBMCs. These receptors came from a human donor in good health.

This rearrangement joins TRBV11-2 to TRBJ2-1; 10 nucleotides align to TRBD2. Trimming cost V 5 bases and J 8 bases; bases outside gene matches: 6. CDR3 size: 14 residues. From germline, CDR1 is SGHAT and CDR2 FQNNGV. The CDR3 DNA follows: TGTGCCAGCAGCCGGACTAGCGGAGGGGATGAGCAGTTCTTC. It translates to CASSRTSGGDEQFF.

The V and J genes are TRBV14 and TRBJ2-7, with 8 bases fitting TRBD2. CDR1 and CDR2 from the germline V gene are SGHDN and FVKESK. V gave up 1 base and J gave up 5 bases; unmatched junction bases: 4. The CDR3 length is 14 residues. DNA for the CDR3: TGTGCCAGCAGCCAAGGGACTAGCATCCACGAGCAGTACTTC. Its translation is CASSQGTSIHEQYF.

V is TRBV4-2 and J is TRBJ1-1; no reliable D call. Trimming left V 2 bases short and J 0 bases short, with 13 bases between. From germline, CDR1 is LGHNA and CDR2 YNFKEQ. The CDR3 sequence is 16 residues long. This CDR3 is CASSQPAGFMNTEAFF. DNA for the CDR3: TGTGCCAGCAGCCAACCCGCAGGCTTCATGAACACTGAAGCTTTCTTT.

The rearrangement uses TRBV27 and TRBJ1-5; 7 bases fit TRBD1. The CDR3 is made up of 16 amino acids. The germline V gene has CDR1 MNHEY and CDR2 SMNVEV (reference sequence). V lost 5 bases and J lost 0; bases outside the gene matches: 7. The CDR3 is CASSAGQLNSNQPQHF. CDR3 sequence (DNA): TGTGCCAGCAGTGCGGGACAGTTAAATAGCAATCAGCCCCAGCATTTT.

The CDR3 reads CASSRRFGQESSYEQYF. CDR3 sequence (DNA): TGTGCCAGCAGCAGACGGTTTGGGCAGGAAAGCTCCTACGAGCAGTACTTC. This chain links TRBV11-3 with TRBJ2-7; D not certain. Looked up from germline, CDR1 is SGHNT and CDR2 is YENEEA. Trimming shortened V by 5 bases and J by 0 bases, and 20 bases separated the two germline ends. CDR3 length equals 17 residues.

This clone was seen just once. This chain links TRBV28 with TRBJ1-1; no definite D call. The CDR3 length is 12 residues. The germline CDR1 and CDR2 sequences are MDHEN and SYDVKM. The V and J ends lost 0 bases and 7 bases respectively, with 6 bases between them. This chain's CDR3 is CASSLWRSEAFF. DNA for the CDR3: TGTGCCAGCAGTTTATGGAGGAGTGAAGCTTTCTTT.

The chain uses TRBV9 and TRBJ2-7; D gene ambiguous. From germline, CDR1 is SGDLS and CDR2 YYNGEE. The V gene lost 4 bases and the J gene lost 5 bases, with 19 bases spanning the gap. The CDR3 sequence is 15 residues long. The chain's CDR3 is CASSLRGIVADEQYF. The CDR3 coding sequence is TGTGCCAGCAGCCTTAGAGGTATAGTCGCGGACGAGCAGTACTTC.

The rearrangement joins TRBV10-3 to TRBJ2-6; D gene uncertain. Per the germline V gene, CDR1 is ENHRY and CDR2 is SYGVKD. CDR3 size: 13 residues. The germline V and J ends were trimmed by 11 bases and 4 bases, with 12 bases remaining between them. CDR3 DNA: TGTGCCCTCTCTTTCCCCGGGGCCAACGTCCTGACTTTC. Protein product: CALSFPGANVLTF.

This chain joins TRBV9 and TRBJ1-3, with D hard to call. The CDR3 covers 16 residues. Per germline, CDR1 SGDLS and CDR2 YYNGEE. Deletions cut 4 bases from V and 4 bases from J, with 18 bases between. CDR3 DNA sequence: TGTGCCAGCAGCCCCATTACGGAGGGAGAAGGAAACACCATATATTTT. This translates into CASSPITEGEGNTIYF.

The gene calls are TRBV27 and TRBJ1-1; no definite D call. The CDR3 runs 13 residues. The V end was cut by 2 bases, the J end by 2 bases, with 6 bases between. Looked up from germline, CDR1 is MNHEY and CDR2 is SMNVEV (reference sequence). The CDR3 is CASSLQTNTEAFF. The CDR3 region has the DNA TGTGCCAGCAGTTTACAGACTAACACTGAAGCTTTCTTT.

V is TRBV28 and J is TRBJ1-4, with TRBD1 identical over 10 bases. The CDR3 runs 18 residues. Germline CDR1 is MDHEN and CDR2 is SYDVKM. V lost 7 bases, J lost 0 bases, and 11 bases stayed unmatched. CDR3 coding DNA: TGTGCCAGCACCACAAGGGACAGGGGATTTGCAACTAATGAAAAACTGTTTTTT. Protein product: CASTTRDRGFATNEKLFF.

Comments on this clone: Relative to the germline gene, one junction end is altered; a read error may explain this. The chain links TRBV5-6 to TRBJ2-5; the D gene is possibly TRBD1 (5 bases). CDR3 length equals 14 residues. CDR1 is SGHDT, CDR2 YYEEEE, per germline. The CDR3, as DNA: TGTGCCACCAGCCCGGTAGGGGTGGGAGAGACCCAGTACTTC. Amino acids: CATSPVGVGETQYF.

The V and J genes are TRBV6-5 and TRBJ1-1; 7 bases align to TRBD1. The CDR3 loop spans 14 amino acids. Germline V gives CDR1 MNHEY, CDR2 SVGAGI. J lost 4 bases, V lost 4 bases, and 6 bases had no gene match. CDR3 region: CASSSETGITEAFF. The CDR3 DNA reads TGTGCCAGCAGTTCAGAGACAGGGATCACTGAAGCTTTCTTT.

This clone was picked up one time. V gene TRBV29-1 combines with J gene TRBJ2-2; D might be TRBD2 (6 bases). The germline V gene has CDR1 SQVTM and CDR2 ANQGSEA. V lost 4 bases to trimming and J lost 6 bases, with 12 bases between them. The CDR3 has 13 residues. The CDR3 loop is CSVVLGGAGELFF. The CDR3 coding sequence is TGCAGCGTTGTCTTAGGAGGGGCCGGGGAGCTGTTTTTT.